The rows below give T cell receptor beta chains drawn from one sample of a study of T cells after yellow fever vaccination. MiXCR, applied by TCRdb to the 5' RACE reads, yields one record per CDR3 protein. The repertoire holds 200,000 to 250,000 distinct CDR3 sequences, roughly 3.3% seen once, with around 3% in the top ten. Material: CD4+ T cells sorted from PBMCs, obtained 10 days after the yellow fever booster vaccination. Every receptor here comes from a man in his late teens or twenties who received the YFV17D yellow fever vaccine. Each CDR3 is given with its conserved first and last residue. A D gene is named only where the DNA matches it firmly. A clone size is listed for some rows: how often the clone was seen (once, few, many), or a class if it is expanded.

d_call clone_size j_call cdr3_length v_call cdr3_aa cdr3_nt
. many TRBJ2-7 11 TRBV6-2/TRBV6-3 CASRYPRPIQF TGTGCCAGCAGATATCCGCGGCCTATCCAATTC
. . TRBJ1-1 11 TRBV6-1 CASSEQGGAFF TGTGCCAGCAGCGAACAGGGTGGGGCTTTCTTT
. many TRBJ1-2 11 TRBV21-1 CASSEADGYTF TGTGCCAGCAGCGAGGCCGATGGCTACACCTTC
TRBD1 many TRBJ1-5 14 TRBV6-2/TRBV6-3 CASRTTGGSQPQHF TGTGCCAGCCGAACTACAGGGGGTAGCCAGCCCCAGCATTTT
TRBD1 few TRBJ2-5 13 TRBV20-1 CSASVRGKETQYF TGCAGTGCTAGTGTCAGGGGGAAAGAGACCCAGTACTTC
TRBD2 . TRBJ2-5 14 TRBV19 CASKRDSGRETQYF TGTGCCAGTAAGAGGGACTCCGGGAGGGAGACCCAGTACTTC
. . TRBJ1-2 15 TRBV27 CASSLRTTDAGGYTF TGTGCCAGCAGTTTACGTACGACGGACGCAGGGGGCTACACCTTC
TRBD1 few TRBJ2-5 14 TRBV5-8 CASSYRDRTETQYF TGTGCCAGCAGCTACCGGGACAGGACAGAGACCCAGTACTTC
. many TRBJ2-2 14 TRBV5-6 CASSVRPNTGELFF TGTGCCAGCAGCGTGAGACCGAACACCGGGGAGCTGTTTTTT
TRBD2 . TRBJ2-3 15 TRBV9 CASSYSGGALDTQYF TGTGCCAGCAGCTATAGCGGGGGGGCACTGGATACGCAGTATTTT
. many TRBJ2-2 14 TRBV7-2 CASSLTGNTGELFF TGTGCCAGCAGCCTGACAGGGAACACCGGGGAGCTGTTTTTT
. . TRBJ2-1 14 TRBV7-3 CASSTQLGDNEQFF TGTGCCAGCAGCACTCAACTGGGGGACAATGAGCAGTTCTTC
TRBD1 . TRBJ2-1 13 TRBV20-1 CSARVGTVDAQFF TGCAGTGCTAGAGTCGGGACAGTCGATGCGCAGTTCTTC
TRBD2 many TRBJ2-3 16 TRBV4-3 CASSQGSGLALDTQYF TGCGCCAGCAGTCAGGGTTCGGGACTAGCTCTAGATACGCAGTATTTT
. . TRBJ1-2 15 TRBV20-1 CSARESASAVYGYTF TGCAGTGCTAGAGAGTCCGCCAGTGCGGTCTATGGCTACACCTTC
TRBD2 many TRBJ2-5 15 TRBV5-6 CASRSTSGGWGTQYF TGTGCCAGCAGGTCAACTAGCGGGGGCTGGGGGACCCAGTACTTC
. . TRBJ2-3 14 TRBV6-4 CASKPAALSDTQYF TGTGCCAGCAAACCGGCAGCCCTTTCAGATACGCAGTATTTT
. many TRBJ1-1 15 TRBV10-3 CAISEPPLGGTEAFF TGTGCCATCAGTGAGCCGCCCCTTGGGGGGACTGAAGCTTTCTTT
. few TRBJ1-5 14 TRBV12-3/TRBV12-4 CASSSSGSGEPQHF TGTGCCAGCAGTTCTAGCGGGTCCGGGGAGCCCCAGCATTTT
TRBD2 many TRBJ2-7 14 TRBV20-1 CSASGGGSSYEQYF TGCAGTGCTAGCGGCGGGGGGAGCTCCTACGAGCAGTACTTC
. . TRBJ1-4 13 TRBV7-3 CASSLIFGEKLFF TGTGCCAGCAGCTTAATTTTTGGAGAAAAACTGTTTTTT
. . TRBJ1-5 15 TRBV20-1 CSASPRAARTQPQHF TGCAGTGCTAGCCCCAGGGCAGCGCGAACGCAGCCCCAGCATTTT
. many TRBJ1-5 16 TRBV6-1 CASSGGDRISNQPQHF TGTGCCAGCAGTGGTGGGGATAGAATTAGCAATCAGCCCCAGCATTTT
. . TRBJ1-1 14 TRBV18 CASSQSTANTEAFF TGTGCCAGCTCACAGAGTACAGCGAACACTGAAGCTTTCTTT
TRBD2 few TRBJ2-7 14 TRBV7-8 CASSLGEGRYEQYF TGTGCCAGCAGCTTAGGGGAGGGGAGGTACGAGCAGTACTTC
. . TRBJ1-1 14 TRBV19 CASSKWDTNTEAFF TGTGCCAGTAGTAAGTGGGACACGAACACTGAAGCTTTCTTT
TRBD1 many TRBJ1-5 13 TRBV29-1 CSVVTGGYQPQHF TGCAGCGTAGTGACAGGGGGCTATCAGCCCCAGCATTTT
TRBD1 few TRBJ1-2 14 TRBV5-1 CASSFTGQGYGYTF TGCGCCAGCAGCTTTACGGGACAGGGTTATGGCTACACCTTC
. many TRBJ1-5 15 TRBV7-2 CASSSRAGVNQPQHF TGTGCCAGCAGCTCTAGAGCAGGGGTAAATCAGCCCCAGCATTTT
. many TRBJ1-4 12 TRBV7-9 CASSLVAEKLFF TGTGCCAGCAGCTTAGTTGCTGAAAAACTGTTTTTT
TRBD2 many TRBJ2-5 14 TRBV4-3 CASSQEGTSSAQYF TGCGCCAGCAGCCAAGAAGGGACTAGCTCGGCCCAGTACTTC
. . TRBJ1-2 13 TRBV6-6 CASSSAVNYGYTF TGTGCCAGCAGTTCGGCGGTTAACTATGGCTACACCTTC